This T cell receptor (beta chain) was captured by sequencing in a study of cytomegalovirus exposure and HLA in healthy donors. Study conclusions and caveats: Across donors, most TCRs were seen rarely, yet some public ones were widespread. Associated with cytomegalovirus, according to the listing, were fewer than 200 TCR beta chains.

Profiled with immunoSEQ multiplex PCR; TCRdb holds only in-frame clones, not every one. In the table there are approximately 140,000 clones, around 85% of which are singletons. The sample holds one count of this clone. Its antigen is not known. CDR1 SGHTA and CDR2 FQGNSA come from the germline V gene. The CDR3 runs 16 residues. Trimming left V 7 bases short and J 7 bases short, with 25 bases between. The sequence derives from a man aged 18-30 years in good health and CMV-seronegative. The specimen sequenced was PBMCs. The rearrangement joins TRBV7-2 to TRBJ2-5; TRBD2 is a possible D gene (5 bases). DNA of the CDR3: TGTGCCAGCACCCCACCGGGCGCCCAGGAGGTCGGGACCCAGTACTTC. This codes for CASTPPGAQEVGTQYF. The full variable domain, rest sourced from reference TRBV7-2 and TRBJ2-5, is GAGVSQSPSNKVTEKGKDVELRCDPISGHTALYWYRQSLGQGLEFLIYFQGNSAPDKSGLPSDRFSAERTGGSVSTLTIQRTQQEDSAVYLCASTPPGAQEVGTQYFGPGTRLLVL.